This paragraph reports one T cell receptor beta chain. The protocol was immunoSEQ multiplex PCR, while the TCRdb copy is restricted to in-frame clones and leaves out a portion. The table includes fewer than 700,000 clones, about 88% detected once. This sample was included in a study of blood T cell repertoires in COVID-19. Study context: Researchers got acute and convalescent COVID-19 samples from the United States, Italy and Spain.

The germline CDR1 and CDR2 sequences are LNHDA and SQIVND (reference sequence). This CDR3 contains 18 residues. The trim removed 7 bases at V and 5 bases at J, leaving 20 bases unmatched. The chain is built from TRBV19 and TRBJ1-3, with 7 bases lining up with TRBD1. This TCR derives from a woman aged 45-65 years with COVID-19, enrolled during active disease. The source material was peripheral blood. Here the CDR3 reads CASTSAGRGFLARNTIYF. The CDR3 DNA reads as TGTGCCAGTACAAGTGCCGGCAGGGGGTTTCTGGCGAGAAACACCATATATTTT. Based on the CDR3 plus reference TRBV19 and TRBJ1-3, the full variable domain is DGGITQSPKYLFRKEGQNVTLSCEQNLNHDAMYWYRQDPGQGLRLIYYSQIVNDFQKGDIAEGYSVSREKKESFPLTVTSAQKNPTAFYLCASTSAGRGFLARNTIYFGEGSWLTVV.